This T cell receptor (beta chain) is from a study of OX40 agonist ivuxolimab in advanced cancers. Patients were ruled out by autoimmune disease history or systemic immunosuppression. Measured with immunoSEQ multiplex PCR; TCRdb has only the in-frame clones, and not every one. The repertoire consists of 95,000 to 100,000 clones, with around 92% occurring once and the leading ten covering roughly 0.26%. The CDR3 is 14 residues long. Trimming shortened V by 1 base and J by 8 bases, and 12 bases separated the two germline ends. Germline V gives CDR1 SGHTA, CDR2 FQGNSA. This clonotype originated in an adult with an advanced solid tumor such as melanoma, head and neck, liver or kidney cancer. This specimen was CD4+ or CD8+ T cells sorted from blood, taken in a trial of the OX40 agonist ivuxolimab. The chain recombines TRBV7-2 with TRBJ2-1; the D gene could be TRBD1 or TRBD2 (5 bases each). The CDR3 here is CASSLELVGHEQFF. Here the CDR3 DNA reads TGTGCCAGCAGCTTAGAACTAGTGGGGCATGAGCAGTTCTTC.